This T cell receptor beta chain was identified during a study of blood T cells in healthy people across ages. Primers used in a second PCR of about 7 to 11 cycles were a sample-barcoded 5' primer and a J-beta primer mix. One entry per CDR3 protein results from TCRdb running MiXCR on the 5' RACE reads. This sample carries approximately 960,000 distinct CDR3 sequences, approximately 32% of them seen once, and the ten largest clones take roughly 10%. The CDR3 runs 14 residues. J gave up 1 base and V 8 bases, and 8 bases lay outside the gene matches. Germline values: CDR1 SGHAT, CDR2 FQNNGV. This clonotype was counted ten times or more. These data were also reused for a study on T cells of mothers and their children. As that study records: Samples were obtained from three healthy Caucasian mothers and their six children.

The sample consisted of blood. The V gene is TRBV11-2, the J gene TRBJ2-7, with 7 bases aligning to TRBD2. This clonotype was sampled from a woman between 35 and 50 years old in good health. CDR3 region: CASSLASGSYEQYF. The CDR3 DNA reads as TGTGCCAGCTCGTTGGCTAGCGGTTCCTACGAGCAGTACTTC.